This TCR beta chain was captured in a study of blood T cell repertoires in COVID-19. Libraries were prepared by immunoSEQ multiplex PCR; TCRdb keeps only in-frame clonotypes and omits some of them. The profile covers over 120,000 clones, with more than 75% appearing a single time and less than 3.5% taken by the ten largest. The CDR3 has 14 amino acids. The V gene lost 8 bases and the J gene lost 1 base, with 14 bases spanning the gap. The germline V gene has CDR1 MNHEY and CDR2 SMNVEV (reference sequence). The origin of this receptor is a human donor with acute or convalescent COVID-19. The donor label of this sample is uncertain. The specimen sequenced was peripheral blood. V usage is TRBV27 and J usage is TRBJ1-2; tentative D call: TRBD1 (6 bases). CDR3: CASGGGARNYGYTF. The CDR3 bases are TGTGCCAGCGGTGGGGGGGCGCGTAACTATGGCTACACCTTC.